The source of this TCR beta chain is a study of neurological immune-mediated disorders. Libraries from sorted cells each used about a million CD4+ or CD8+ T cells. The authors made cDNA by 5'RACE with 10-nucleotide random UMIs. TCRdb re-derived calls from the 5' RACE reads in MiXCR, one entry per CDR3 protein. The sample contains around 55,000 distinct CDR3 sequences, 3% to 4.5% of which appear only once. V lost 0 bases and J lost 9; bases outside the gene matches: 11. Germline V gives CDR1 SGHNT, CDR2 YENEEA. This CDR3 comprises 16 residues. This clonotype has a count of ten or more. Its antigen is currently unknown. Broader study findings: Neither clinical nor MRI features showed any association with the multiple sclerosis repertoire cluster, and the authors stated that larger cohorts are needed.

Sequencing input: CD4+ T cells from blood. J is TRBJ2-1 and V is TRBV11-3, with 7 bases identical to TRBD2. This sequence was found in a woman aged 40 to 49 with multiple sclerosis. DNA for the CDR3: TGTGCCAGCAGCTTAGATGGCGGGGGACCCTTCGCTGAGCAGTTCTTC. This translates into CASSLDGGGPFAEQFF.